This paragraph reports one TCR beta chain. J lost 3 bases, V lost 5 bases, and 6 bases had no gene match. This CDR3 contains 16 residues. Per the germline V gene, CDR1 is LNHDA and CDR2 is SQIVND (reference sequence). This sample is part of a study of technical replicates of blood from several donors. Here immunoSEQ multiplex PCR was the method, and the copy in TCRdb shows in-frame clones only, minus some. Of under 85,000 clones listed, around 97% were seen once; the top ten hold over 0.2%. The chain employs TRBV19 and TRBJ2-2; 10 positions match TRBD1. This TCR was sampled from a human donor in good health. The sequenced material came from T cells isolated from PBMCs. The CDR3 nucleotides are TGTGCCAGTAGTTCTTGGGACAGGGGATACACCGGGGAGCTGTTTTTT. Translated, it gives CASSSWDRGYTGELFF.